This T cell receptor beta chain was sequenced during a study of patients and donors after allogeneic stem cell transplantation. Germline V gene sequence: CDR1 SGHTA, CDR2 FQGNSA. The CDR3 is 14 amino acids. V was cut by 5 bases and J by 6 bases, with 15 bases left in between. Using its own MiXCR run on the RT-PCR reads, TCRdb lists one record per CDR3 protein. The sample shows roughly 200,000 distinct CDR3 sequences, 35% to 45% of them seen only once. This clonotype has a single count. The sequence was collected from a human donor who was either an allogeneic HSCT recipient or a stem cell or donor lymphocyte infusion donor (not recorded which). It is not recorded whose cells these are; they may come from a transplant donor. Sequences were obtained from blood, either unsorted or a sorted T cell fraction (not recorded which). The chain recombines TRBV7-2 with TRBJ2-3, with D perhaps being TRBD1 or TRBD2 (5 bases each). CDR3 amino acids: CASSRGTRPDTQYF. The CDR3 DNA follows: TGTGCCAGCAGCCGAGGGACCCGCCCGGATACGCAGTATTTT.